This T cell receptor beta chain was recovered during a study of CD8 T cells in ankylosing spondylitis (dated by TCRdb to about 2017). Study-wide context: The study set out to find disease-linked TCR variants by profiling T cell receptor beta repertoires in ankylosing spondylitis patients and healthy donors. The full study cohort was made up of about 25 ankylosing spondylitis patients and over 90 healthy donors. Peripheral blood was sampled, and synovial fluid was also collected from ankylosing spondylitis patients.

The CDR3 goes from the cysteine to the phenylalanine over 13 residues. The only DNA kept is the CDR3, 39 bases in frame from the first base. As encoded in the germline V gene, CDR1 is SGHRS while CDR2 is YFSETQ. V is pared back by 0 bases and J by 2 bases, with 4 bases lying between the germline termini. This clonotype was observed at least ten times. It lacks a known antigen. Per-nucleotide qualities are absent, and no much larger clonotype sits a single base away. Beyond this particular receptor, the publication reports: The disease-linked clones were reported to be significantly enriched in matched synovial fluid samples from ankylosing spondylitis patients. The disease-linked clones had a CD8+ phenotype and were found at relatively low frequencies in peripheral blood. Blood from ankylosing spondylitis patients appeared to be characterized by a TCR beta motif made up of several highly homologous amino acid variants. Some TCR beta motif variants had previously been reported in synovial fluid and blood of reactive arthritis patients, which suggested common disease-initiation mechanisms.

Sequencing was carried out with an Illumina HiSeq 2500. Quantitative 5'-RACE with molecular barcodes was used to prepare TCR beta libraries. In the authors' own workflow: A new computational method, built on a probabilistic model of VDJ rearrangement, was used to identify disease-linked TCR variants. TCRdb trimmed the raw reads at Q25, called clones with MiXCR and kept productive beta chains. Each CDR3 protein appears once, grouped with its most common genes and DNA. It is TCRdb's table, rather than the study itself, that gives the V and J calls and clone size. The sample profile shows hundreds of thousands of distinct CDR3 sequences; 7.5% to 9% of them were found once. The ten largest clones add up to nearly 7% of the sample.

The sequencing input was blood, either unsorted or a sorted T cell fraction (not recorded which). The chain is encoded by TRBV5-1 joined to TRBJ2-3, with the D segment identity uncertain. The TCR comes from a male donor with ankylosing spondylitis or in good health (not recorded which). The sequence in DNA is TGCGCCAGCAGCTTGGATCCCACAGATACGCAGTATTTT. Its amino acids are CASSLDPTDTQYF.